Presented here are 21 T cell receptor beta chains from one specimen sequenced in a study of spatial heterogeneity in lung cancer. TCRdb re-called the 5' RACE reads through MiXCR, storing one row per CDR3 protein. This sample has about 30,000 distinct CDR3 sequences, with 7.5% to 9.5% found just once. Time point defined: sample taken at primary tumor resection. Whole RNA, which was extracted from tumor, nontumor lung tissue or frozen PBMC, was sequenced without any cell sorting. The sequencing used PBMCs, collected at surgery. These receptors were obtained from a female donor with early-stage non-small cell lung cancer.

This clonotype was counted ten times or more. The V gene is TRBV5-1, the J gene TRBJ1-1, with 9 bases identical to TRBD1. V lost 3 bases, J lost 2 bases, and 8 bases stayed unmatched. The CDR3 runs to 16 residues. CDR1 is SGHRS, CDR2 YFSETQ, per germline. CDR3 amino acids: CASSSGQGTINTEAFF. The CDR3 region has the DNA TGCGCCAGCAGCTCGGGACAGGGCACGATTAACACTGAAGCTTTCTTT.

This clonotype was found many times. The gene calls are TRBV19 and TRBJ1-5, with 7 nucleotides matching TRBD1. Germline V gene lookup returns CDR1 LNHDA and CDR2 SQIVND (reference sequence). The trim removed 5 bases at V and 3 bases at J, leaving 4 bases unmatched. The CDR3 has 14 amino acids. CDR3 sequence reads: CASSPGQLNQPQHF. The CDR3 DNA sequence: TGTGCCAGTAGTCCGGGACAGCTCAATCAGCCCCAGCATTTT.

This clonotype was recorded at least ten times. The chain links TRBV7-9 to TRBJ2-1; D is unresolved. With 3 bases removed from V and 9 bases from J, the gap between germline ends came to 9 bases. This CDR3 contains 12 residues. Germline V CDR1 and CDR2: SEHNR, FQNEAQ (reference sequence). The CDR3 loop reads CASSFVSFEQFF. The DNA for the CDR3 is TGTGCCAGCAGCTTCGTCAGCTTTGAGCAGTTCTTC. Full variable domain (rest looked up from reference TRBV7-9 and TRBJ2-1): DTGVSQNPRHKITKRGQNVTFRCDPISEHNRLYWYRQTLGQGPEFLTYFQNEAQLEKSRLLSDRFSAERPKGSFSTLEIQRTEQGDSAMYLCASSFVSFEQFFGPGTRLTVL.

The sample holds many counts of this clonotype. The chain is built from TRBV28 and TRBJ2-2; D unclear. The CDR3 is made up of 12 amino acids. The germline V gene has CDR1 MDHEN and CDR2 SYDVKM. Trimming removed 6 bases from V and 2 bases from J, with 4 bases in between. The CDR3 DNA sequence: TGTGCCAGCAGCCCTAACACCGGGGAGCTGTTTTTT. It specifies CASSPNTGELFF.

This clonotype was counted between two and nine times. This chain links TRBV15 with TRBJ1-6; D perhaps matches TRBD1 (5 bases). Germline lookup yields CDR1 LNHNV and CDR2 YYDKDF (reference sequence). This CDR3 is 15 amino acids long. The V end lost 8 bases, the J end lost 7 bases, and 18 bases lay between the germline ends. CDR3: CATSTRGKGNSPLHF. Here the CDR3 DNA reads TGTGCCACCTCGACGAGAGGAAAGGGGAATTCACCCCTCCACTTT.

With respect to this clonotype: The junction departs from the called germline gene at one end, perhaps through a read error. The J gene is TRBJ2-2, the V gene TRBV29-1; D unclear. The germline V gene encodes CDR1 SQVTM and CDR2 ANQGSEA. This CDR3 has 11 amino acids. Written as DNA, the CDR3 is TGCAGCGGTGAAAACACCGGGGAGCTGTTTTTT. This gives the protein CSGENTGELFF.

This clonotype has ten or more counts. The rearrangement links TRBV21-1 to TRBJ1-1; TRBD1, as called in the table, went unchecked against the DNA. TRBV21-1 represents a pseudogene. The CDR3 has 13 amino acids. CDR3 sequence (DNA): TGTGCCAGCAGCAAAATAACAGGGGTTGAAGCTTTCTTT. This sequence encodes CASSKITGVEAFF.

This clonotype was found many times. CDR3 nucleotide sequence: TGTGCCAGTAGTATGGGGCTGAACACCGGGGAGCTGTTTTTT. Protein: CASSMGLNTGELFF. The chain recombines TRBV19 with TRBJ2-2, with TRBD1 as a possible D gene (5 bases). Trimming took 3 bases from V and 1 from J, leaving 6 bases between them. Germline-derived CDR1 and CDR2 are LNHDA and SQIVND (reference sequence). CDR3 length equals 14 residues.

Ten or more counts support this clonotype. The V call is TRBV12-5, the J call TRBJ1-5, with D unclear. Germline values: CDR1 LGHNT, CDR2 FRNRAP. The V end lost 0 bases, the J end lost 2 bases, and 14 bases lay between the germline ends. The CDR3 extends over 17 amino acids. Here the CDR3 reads CASGLVAGRGGNQPQHF. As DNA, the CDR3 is TGTGCTAGTGGTTTGGTAGCTGGGCGGGGAGGCAATCAGCCCCAGCATTTT.

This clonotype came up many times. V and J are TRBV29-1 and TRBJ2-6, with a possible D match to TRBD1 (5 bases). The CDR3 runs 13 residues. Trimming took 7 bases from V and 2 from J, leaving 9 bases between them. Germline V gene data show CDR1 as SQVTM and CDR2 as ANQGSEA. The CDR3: CSAIRAGANVLTF. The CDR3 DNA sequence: TGCAGCGCTATCAGGGCTGGGGCCAACGTCCTGACTTTC. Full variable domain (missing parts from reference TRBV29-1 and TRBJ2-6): SAVISQKPSRDICQRGTSLTIQCQVDSQVTMMFWYRQQPGQSLTLIATANQGSEATYESGFVIDKFPISRPNLTFSTLTVSNMSPEDSSIYLCSAIRAGANVLTFGAGSRLTVL.

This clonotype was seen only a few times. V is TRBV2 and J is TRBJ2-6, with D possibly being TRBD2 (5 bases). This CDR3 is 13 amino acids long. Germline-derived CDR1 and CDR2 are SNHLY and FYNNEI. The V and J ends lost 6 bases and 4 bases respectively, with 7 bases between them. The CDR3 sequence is CASRIAGANVLTF. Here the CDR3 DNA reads TGTGCCAGCAGAATAGCGGGGGCCAACGTCCTGACTTTC.

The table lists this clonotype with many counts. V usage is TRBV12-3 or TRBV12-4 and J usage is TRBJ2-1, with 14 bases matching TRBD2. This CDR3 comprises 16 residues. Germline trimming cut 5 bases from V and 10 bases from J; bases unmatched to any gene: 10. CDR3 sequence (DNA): TGTGCCAGCAGTGTAACCGGGACTAGCGGGAGTGGGGAGCAGTTCTTC. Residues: CASSVTGTSGSGEQFF.

The CDR3 DNA reads as TGTGCCAGCAGCCCTGGGACAGGGAGGCACGAGCAGTACGTC. This encodes CASSPGTGRHEQYV. The chain is built from TRBV7-2 and TRBJ2-7; 9 bases are a match to TRBD1. V gave up 5 bases and J gave up 5 bases; unmatched junction bases: 7. There are 14 residues in the CDR3. Germline-derived CDR1 and CDR2 are SGHTA and FQGNSA.

The DNA for the CDR3 is TGTGCCAGCAGCCCCAGGACGGTCAATCAGCCCCAGCATTTT. Translation gives CASSPRTVNQPQHF. The chain has TRBV12-3 or TRBV12-4 and TRBJ1-5; D not certain. Trimming shortened V by 6 bases and J by 3 bases, and 12 bases separated the two germline ends. The CDR3 loop spans 14 amino acids.

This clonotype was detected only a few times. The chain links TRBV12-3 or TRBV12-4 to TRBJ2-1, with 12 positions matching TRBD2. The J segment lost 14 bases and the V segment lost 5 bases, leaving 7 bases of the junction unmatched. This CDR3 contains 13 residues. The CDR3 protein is CASSPSSGRAEFF. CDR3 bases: TGTGCCAGCAGTCCTTCTAGCGGGAGGGCCGAGTTCTTC.

CDR3 protein: CASTLAGRPYEQYV. CDR3 DNA sequence: TGTGCCAGCACTTTAGCGGGAAGGCCCTACGAGCAGTACGTC. The chain links TRBV6-2 or TRBV6-3 to TRBJ2-7; 8 bases match TRBD2. Germline V CDR1 and CDR2: MNHEY, SVGEGT. The CDR3 covers 14 residues. Unmatched junction bases numbered 7, after V lost 7 bases and J lost 2 bases.

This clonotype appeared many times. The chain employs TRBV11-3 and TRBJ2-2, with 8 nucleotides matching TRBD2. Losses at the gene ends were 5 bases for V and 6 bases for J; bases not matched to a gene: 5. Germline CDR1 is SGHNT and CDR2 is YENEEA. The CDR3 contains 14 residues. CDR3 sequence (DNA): TGTGCCAGCAGCCAAGGCGGGAGGCCCGGGGAGCTGTTTTTT. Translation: CASSQGGRPGELFF.

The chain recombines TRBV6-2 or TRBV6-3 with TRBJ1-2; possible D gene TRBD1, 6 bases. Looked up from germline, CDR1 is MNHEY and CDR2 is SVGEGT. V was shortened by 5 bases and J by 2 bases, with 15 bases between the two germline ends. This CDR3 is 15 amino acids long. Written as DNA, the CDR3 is TGTGCCAGCAGTATTGGTCGGACAGCCAACTATGGCTACACCTTC. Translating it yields CASSIGRTANYGYTF.

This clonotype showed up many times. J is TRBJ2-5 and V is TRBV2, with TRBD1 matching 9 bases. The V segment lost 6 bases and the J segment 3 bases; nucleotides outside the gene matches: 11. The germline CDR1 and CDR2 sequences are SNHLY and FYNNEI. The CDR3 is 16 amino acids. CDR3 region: CASSPLMDRGKETQYF. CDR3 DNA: TGTGCCAGCAGCCCGCTAATGGACAGGGGCAAAGAGACCCAGTACTTC.

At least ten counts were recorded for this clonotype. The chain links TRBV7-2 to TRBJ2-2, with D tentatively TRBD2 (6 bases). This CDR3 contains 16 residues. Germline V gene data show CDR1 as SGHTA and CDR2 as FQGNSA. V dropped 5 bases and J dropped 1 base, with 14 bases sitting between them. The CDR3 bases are TGTGCCAGCAGCGTTAACGGGAGAGAGAACACCGGGGAGCTGTTTTTT. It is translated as CASSVNGRENTGELFF.

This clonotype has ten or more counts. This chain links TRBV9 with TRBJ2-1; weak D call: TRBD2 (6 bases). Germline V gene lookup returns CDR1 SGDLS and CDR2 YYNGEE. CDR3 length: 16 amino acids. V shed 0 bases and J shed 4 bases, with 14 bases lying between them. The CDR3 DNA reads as TGTGCCAGCAGCGTAGGGGGGGACCCCCAATACAATGAGCAGTTCTTC. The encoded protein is CASSVGGDPQYNEQFF.